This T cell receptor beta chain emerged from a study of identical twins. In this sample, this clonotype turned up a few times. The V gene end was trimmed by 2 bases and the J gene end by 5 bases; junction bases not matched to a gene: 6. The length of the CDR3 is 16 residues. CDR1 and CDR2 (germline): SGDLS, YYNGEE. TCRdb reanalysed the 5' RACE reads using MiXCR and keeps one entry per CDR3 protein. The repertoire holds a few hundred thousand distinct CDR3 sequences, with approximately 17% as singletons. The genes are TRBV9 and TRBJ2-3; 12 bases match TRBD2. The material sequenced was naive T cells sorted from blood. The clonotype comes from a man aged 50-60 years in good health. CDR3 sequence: CASSVSTSGRGDTQYF. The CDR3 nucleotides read TGTGCCAGCAGCGTCTCGACTAGCGGGAGAGGAGATACGCAGTATTTT.